This T cell receptor beta chain was obtained from a study of CD8 T cells in ankylosing spondylitis. Overall study findings and caveats: In ankylosing spondylitis blood, a motif of seven or eight highly homologous TCR beta variants appeared characteristic. Both synovial fluid and blood in reactive arthritis had previously been reported to carry some motif variants. Disease-linked clones proved CD8+ and comparatively uncommon in peripheral blood.

A single record per CDR3 protein comes from TCRdb applying MiXCR to the 5' RACE reads. Altogether fewer than 450,000 distinct CDR3 sequences are present, under 20% being singletons, with the ten largest covering under 1.2%. In germline, CDR1 is LGHDT, CDR2 YNNKEL (reference sequence). CDR3 size: 15 residues. V lost 0 bases and J 4 bases, leaving 12 bases between the germline ends. As concerns this clonotype: What it binds is not known.

The V call is TRBV3-1, the J call TRBJ1-2; D not certain. The origin of this receptor is a male donor with ankylosing spondylitis. The sample was blood, either unsorted or a sorted T cell fraction (not recorded which). CDR3 sequence: CASSQELWTGYGYTF. CDR3 DNA sequence: TGTGCCAGCAGCCAAGAGTTGTGGACGGGCTATGGCTACACCTTC.